One and the same sample provided the 5 T cell receptor beta chains below, sequenced in a study of blood T cell repertoires in COVID-19 (dated by TCRdb to the early 2020s). The receptor library was made with the immunoSEQ multiplex PCR assay. TCRdb's version of the immuneACCESS table is confined to in-frame rearrangements and falls short of the full clone set. An unresolved V gene accounts for under half of the shortfall where checked; the remainder is of unknown origin. This sample comprises under 95,000 clones, less than 85% of them detected only once. The leading ten clones occupy over 10% of the sample. The material sequenced was peripheral blood. These receptors originate from a human donor in a cohort sampled during active COVID-19.

The genes are TRBV6-6 and TRBJ1-4; D remains ambiguous. This CDR3 region has 14 residues. Trimming took off 7 bases at V and 8 bases at J, with 17 bases between the two ends. CDR1 MNHNY and CDR2 SVGAGI come from the germline V gene (reference sequence). This CDR3 is CASNSGGRREKLFF. The CDR3 region has the DNA TGTGCCAGCAACTCCGGAGGGCGCAGAGAAAAACTGTTTTTT.

The gene calls are TRBV30 and TRBJ1-6, with 8 bases aligning to TRBD1. Germline V gene data show CDR1 as GTSNPN and CDR2 as SVGIG (reference sequence). The CDR3 extends over 12 amino acids. Unmatched junction bases numbered 3, after V lost 5 bases and J lost 9 bases. CDR3 DNA: TGTGCCTGGGGACAGGGAAGTTCACCCCTCCACTTT. It translates to CAWGQGSSPLHF. Using reference TRBV30 and TRBJ1-6 for the parts outside the CDR3, the full variable domain is SQTIHQWPATLVQPVGSPLSLECTVEGTSNPNLYWYRQAAGRGLQLLFYSVGIGQISSEVPQNLSASRPQDRQFILSSKKLLLSDSGFYLCAWGQGSSPLHFGNGTRLTVT.

The genes are TRBV18 and TRBJ1-6; 10 nucleotides agree with TRBD1. Trimming removed 5 bases from V and 15 bases from J; junction bases left unmatched: 10. The CDR3 is made up of 14 amino acids. Germline lookup yields CDR1 KGHSH and CDR2 LQKENI. This CDR3 is CASSSDRQGAHLHF. DNA for the CDR3: TGTGCCAGCTCATCTGATCGACAGGGGGCCCACCTCCACTTT.

The CDR3 sequence is CATSRQNSNQPQHF. In DNA, the CDR3 is TGTGCCACAAGTCGACAGAATAGCAATCAGCCCCAGCATTTT. The chain couples TRBV19 to TRBJ1-5; D perhaps matches TRBD1 (5 bases). CDR1 and CDR2 from the germline V gene are LNHDA and SQIVND (reference sequence). The CDR3 runs 14 residues. Trimming pared 10 bases from V and 0 bases from J, leaving 13 bases between.

The chain joins TRBV12-3 or TRBV12-4 to TRBJ2-5; TRBD1 matches at 7 bases. V lost 5 bases to trimming and J lost 1 base; unmatched junction nucleotides: 1. The CDR3 loop spans 13 amino acids. The CDR3 DNA is TGTGCCAGCAGTGGGGACAGCCAAGAGACCCAGTACTTC. Its translation is CASSGDSQETQYF.